These 30 T cell receptor beta chains were sequenced from one sample in a study of T cell responses to AZD1222 COVID-19 vaccine. Produced via immunoSEQ multiplex PCR; TCRdb's table is partial and in-frame only. The table includes 110,000 or so clones, 88% detected once. This specimen was peripheral blood, taken on day 0 of AZD1222 vaccination. The origin of the receptors is an adult in good health.

As concerns this clone: Other DNA sequences from this sample encode an identical CDR3 as well. This chain links TRBV3-1 (or the pseudogene TRBV3-2) with TRBJ1-4; tentative D call: TRBD1 (5 bases). Trimming shortened V by 4 bases and J by 8 bases, and 17 bases separated the two germline ends. CDR1 is LGHDT and CDR2 is YNNKEL in the germline V gene (reference sequence). The CDR3 has 15 residues. The CDR3 DNA sequence: TGTGCCAGCAGCCTGATCACAGGCCAAGGAGAAAAACTGTTTTTT. Its protein is CASSLITGQGEKLFF.

V and J are TRBV5-5 and TRBJ1-2; D may be TRBD1 (6 bases). CDR1 is SGHKS, CDR2 YYEKEE, per germline (reference sequence). Trimming removed 2 bases at V and 2 bases at J, with 10 bases between. This CDR3 contains 14 residues. The CDR3 bases are TGTGCCAGCAGCTTATTACAGGGAAACTATGGCTACACCTTC. Translation: CASSLLQGNYGYTF.

Regarding this clone: At the DNA level, this CDR3 is encoded by other sequences in the same sample as well. The rearrangement joins TRBV10-3 to TRBJ2-7; D uncertain. V lost 3 bases, J lost 2 bases, and 2 bases lay in between. Per the germline V gene, CDR1 is ENHRY and CDR2 is SYGVKD. The CDR3 covers 11 residues. The chain's CDR3 is CAISETYEQYF. The CDR3 DNA reads as TGTGCCATCAGTGAAACCTACGAGCAGTACTTC.

V usage is TRBV11-1 and J usage is TRBJ2-3; 11 bases match TRBD2. The CDR3 spans 16 residues. Trimming cost V 3 bases and J 2 bases; bases outside gene matches: 4. CDR1 is SGHAT and CDR2 is FQDESV in the germline V gene (reference sequence). The CDR3 here is CASSFGTSGFTDTQYF. The DNA of the CDR3 is TGTGCCAGCAGCTTCGGGACTAGCGGATTCACAGATACGCAGTATTTT.

The gene calls are TRBV18 and TRBJ2-2; D is unclear. This CDR3 spans 12 amino acids. V shed 3 bases and J shed 5 bases, with 4 bases lying between them. The germline gives CDR1 KGHSH, CDR2 LQKENI. CDR3: CASSPRTGELFF. The CDR3 region has the DNA TGTGCCAGCTCACCGAGGACCGGGGAGCTGTTTTTT.

J is TRBJ1-1 and V is TRBV4-3, with unresolved D. The CDR3 length is 14 residues. Germline CDR1 LGHNA, CDR2 YSLEER. V dropped 4 bases and J dropped 1 base, with 10 bases sitting between them. The CDR3 DNA is TGCGCCAGCAGCCGTACTACAAGGAACACTGAAGCTTTCTTT. It translates to CASSRTTRNTEAFF.

The gene calls are TRBV19 and TRBJ1-1; D call uncertain. CDR3 size: 13 residues. Germline values: CDR1 LNHDA, CDR2 SQIVND (reference sequence). Trimming stripped 4 bases from V and 8 bases from J, with 14 bases between. CDR3 loop: CASSTHANPEAFF. As DNA, the CDR3 is TGTGCCAGTAGTACCCATGCTAATCCCGAAGCTTTCTTT.

The chain couples TRBV25-1 to TRBJ2-2, with D unresolved. Germline V gene lookup returns CDR1 MGHDK and CDR2 SYGVNS. This CDR3 has 14 amino acids. Trimming stripped 1 base from V and 7 bases from J, with 10 bases between. In nucleotides, the CDR3 is TGTGCCAGCAGTGAATCCGGGTTATTCGGGGAGCTGTTTTTT. This codes for CASSESGLFGELFF. The full variable domain, in which reference TRBV25-1 and TRBJ2-2 provide the parts outside the CDR3, is EADIYQTPRYLVIGTGKKITLECSQTMGHDKMYWYQQDPGMELHLIHYSYGVNSTEKGDLSSESTVSRIRTEHFPLTLESARPSHTSQYLCASSESGLFGELFFGEGSRLTVL.

The chain carries TRBV12-3 or TRBV12-4 and TRBJ1-1; no firm D call. V was trimmed by 2 bases and J by 3 bases, leaving 7 bases between them. This CDR3 is 13 amino acids long. The DNA of the CDR3 is TGTGCCAGCAGTTTAACCTGGGACACTGAAGCTTTCTTT. It encodes CASSLTWDTEAFF.

The chain is built from TRBV27 and TRBJ2-1; D remains unclear. Trimming stripped 7 bases from V and 3 bases from J, with 16 bases between. This CDR3 has 15 amino acids. The V gene's germline CDR1 is MNHEY and CDR2 SMNVEV (reference sequence). CDR3 protein: CASIPGGSIYNEQFF. The DNA for the CDR3 is TGTGCCAGCATCCCCGGTGGTTCAATCTACAATGAGCAGTTCTTC.

J is TRBJ1-3 and V is TRBV7-9; a possible D gene is TRBD1 (5 bases). CDR1 and CDR2 from the germline V gene are SEHNR and FQNEAQ (reference sequence). V was trimmed by 3 bases and J by 7 bases, leaving 19 bases between them. The length of the CDR3 is 16 residues. DNA of the CDR3: TGTGCCAGCAGCTTCCCGGACACCCTTCGGTGGAACACCATATATTTT. Translating gives CASSFPDTLRWNTIYF.

The table lists this clone with a count of one. The chain couples TRBV5-1 to TRBJ2-1; 7 positions match TRBD2. Looked up from germline, CDR1 is SGHRS and CDR2 is YFSETQ. V trimming: 0 bases; J trimming: 7 bases; junction bases outside the gene matches: 4. CDR3 length: 14 residues. CDR3 nucleotide sequence: TGCGCCAGCAGCTTGGCGACTAGCTCTAATGAGCAGTTCTTC. This codes for CASSLATSSNEQFF. Using reference TRBV5-1 and TRBJ2-1 for the parts outside the CDR3, the full variable domain is KAGVTQTPRYLIKTRGQQVTLSCSPISGHRSVSWYQQTPGQGLQFLFEYFSETQRNKGNFPGRFSGRQFSNSRSEMNVSTLELGDSALYLCASSLATSSNEQFFGPGTRLTVL.

Remarks on this clone: Distinct nucleotide sequences in the sample also encode this CDR3. This chain links TRBV19 with TRBJ2-7; 8 bases line up with TRBD1. The CDR3 has 15 amino acids. CDR1 is LNHDA and CDR2 is SQIVND in the germline V gene (reference sequence). The trim removed 0 bases at V and 3 bases at J, leaving 4 bases unmatched. CDR3 residues: CASSIEGQGFYEQYF. CDR3 nucleotide sequence: TGTGCCAGTAGTATAGAAGGACAGGGATTCTACGAGCAGTACTTC.

The chain links TRBV2 to TRBJ2-7, with 9 bases fitting TRBD1. Per germline, CDR1 SNHLY and CDR2 FYNNEI. The length of the CDR3 is 16 residues. V was pared by 6 bases and J by 3 bases, with 12 bases of the junction left unmatched. The CDR3 reads CASRAAHWDRDYEQYF. In DNA, the CDR3 is TGTGCCAGCAGGGCGGCTCACTGGGACAGGGACTACGAGCAGTACTTC.

The V and J genes are TRBV9 and TRBJ2-2; the D call may be TRBD1 or TRBD2 (5 bases each). CDR1 is SGDLS, CDR2 YYNGEE, per germline. Trimming took off 0 bases at V and 7 bases at J, with 13 bases between the two ends. This CDR3 comprises 15 residues. The DNA for the CDR3 is TGTGCCAGCAGCGTAGGAGGGGATAAGATCGGGGAGCTGTTTTTT. Protein sequence: CASSVGGDKIGELFF. Combining the CDR3 with reference TRBV9 and TRBJ2-2 gives the whole variable domain DSGVTQTPKHLITATGQRVTLRCSPRSGDLSVYWYQQSLDQGLQFLIQYYNGEERAKGNILERFSAQQFPDLHSELNLSSLELGDSALYFCASSVGGDKIGELFFGEGSRLTVL.

This chain links TRBV30 with TRBJ2-7; a possible D gene is TRBD1 (5 bases). The CDR3 contains 14 residues. V lost 2 bases to trimming and J lost 6 bases, with 17 bases between them. Germline loops: CDR1 GTSNPN, CDR2 SVGIG (reference sequence). Here the CDR3 DNA reads TGTGCCTGGAGTAAGCCCCCAGGGTATGGCGAGCAGTACTTC. Its protein product is CAWSKPPGYGEQYF.

V is TRBV30 and J is TRBJ2-7; D is unresolved. V shed 0 bases and J shed 5 bases, with 20 bases lying between them. CDR1 and CDR2 from the germline V gene are GTSNPN and SVGIG (reference sequence). This CDR3 has 16 residues. Here the CDR3 DNA reads TGTGCCTGGAGTGTACCTCTCGCGGCTGAGAACCACGAGCAGTACTTC. As protein: CAWSVPLAAENHEQYF.

The rearrangement joins TRBV20-1 to TRBJ2-1; D gene unclear. In germline, CDR1 is DFQATT, CDR2 SNEGSKA (reference sequence). The germline V and J ends were trimmed by 6 bases and 4 bases, with 4 bases remaining between them. The length of the CDR3 is 10 residues. As DNA, the CDR3 is TGCAGTGCCCGGTACAATGAGCAGTTCTTC. Translation: CSARYNEQFF.

The DNA of the CDR3 is TGTGCCAGCAGTGCCCCCCCTAGCGGGAGTTCCTACAATGAGCAGTTCTTC. Amino acid sequence: CASSAPPSGSSYNEQFF. The chain carries TRBV6-1 and TRBJ2-1; 10 positions match TRBD2. Germline values: CDR1 MNHNS, CDR2 SASEGT. Unmatched junction bases numbered 7, after V lost 4 bases and J lost 1 base. CDR3 length equals 17 residues.

The chain joins TRBV3-1 (or the pseudogene TRBV3-2) to TRBJ2-7; perhaps TRBD2 as D (5 bases). Germline V gene lookup returns CDR1 LGHDT and CDR2 YNNKEL (reference sequence). V lost 1 base to trimming and J lost 3 bases, with 10 bases between them. CDR3 size: 14 residues. The CDR3 here is CASSQGELGYEQYF. CDR3 bases: TGTGCCAGCAGCCAAGGGGAGTTGGGCTACGAGCAGTACTTC.

This clone was observed a single time. The chain joins TRBV6-5 to TRBJ1-5; D gene unclear. CDR3 length: 13 amino acids. The germline V and J ends were trimmed by 5 bases and 4 bases, with 9 bases remaining between them. Germline-derived CDR1 and CDR2 are MNHEY and SVGAGI. The DNA of the CDR3 is TGTGCCAGCAGTCCCGACAAAAATCAGCCCCAGCATTTT. This sequence encodes CASSPDKNQPQHF.

The J gene is TRBJ2-7, the V gene TRBV18, with D perhaps matching TRBD2 (6 bases). The V and J ends lost 6 bases and 0 bases respectively, with 12 bases between them. This CDR3 has 14 residues. In germline, CDR1 is KGHSH, CDR2 LQKENI. The DNA of the CDR3 is TGTGCCAGCTCCCCGGACTATAGCTCCTACGAGCAGTACTTC. Protein sequence: CASSPDYSSYEQYF.

V is TRBV28 and J is TRBJ1-2, with 9 bases identical to TRBD1. CDR1 MDHEN and CDR2 SYDVKM come from the germline V gene. V was clipped by 6 bases and J by 4 bases; unmatched bases: 12. The CDR3 covers 16 residues. The CDR3 DNA sequence: TGTGCCAGCAGCGATATAGGGGGACAGGGAGTCTATGGCTACACCTTC. This encodes CASSDIGGQGVYGYTF.

This sequence joins TRBV2 and TRBJ2-3; a weak D match, TRBD2 (5 bases). CDR1 and CDR2 from the germline V gene are SNHLY and FYNNEI. The CDR3 consists of 15 residues. The germline V and J ends were trimmed by 7 bases and 3 bases, with 17 bases remaining between them. CDR3 residues: CASTGVSGRTDTQYF. CDR3 coding DNA: TGTGCCAGCACTGGGGTGAGCGGAAGGACAGATACGCAGTATTTT.

The rearrangement joins TRBV29-1 to TRBJ1-1, with a tentative D call TRBD1 (6 bases). V dropped 3 bases and J dropped 4 bases, with 12 bases sitting between them. Germline V gives CDR1 SQVTM, CDR2 ANQGSEA. The CDR3 has 13 residues. CDR3 coding DNA: TGCAGCGTTGATAAGGGGGTCGGCACTGAAGCTTTCTTT. Protein product: CSVDKGVGTEAFF. The full variable domain, rest sourced from reference TRBV29-1 and TRBJ1-1, is SAVISQKPSRDICQRGTSLTIQCQVDSQVTMMFWYRQQPGQSLTLIATANQGSEATYESGFVIDKFPISRPNLTFSTLTVSNMSPEDSSIYLCSVDKGVGTEAFFGQGTRLTVV.

The chain combines TRBV24-1 with TRBJ2-1, with 8 nucleotides matching TRBD1. Germline V gene data show CDR1 as KGHDR and CDR2 as SFDVKD. There are 14 residues in the CDR3. V lost 5 bases, J lost 5 bases, and 4 bases stayed unmatched. In nucleotides, the CDR3 is TGTGCCACCAGTGGTGAGACAGGGGACAATGAGCAGTTCTTC. It is translated as CATSGETGDNEQFF.

This clone was seen a few times. V and J are TRBV9 and TRBJ2-1; D is ambiguous. There are 15 residues in the CDR3. Germline V gene sequence: CDR1 SGDLS, CDR2 YYNGEE. Trimming pared 0 bases from V and 6 bases from J, leaving 13 bases between. In DNA form, the CDR3 reads TGTGCCAGCAGCGTAGGACTCCCGGTGGGCAATGAGCAGTTCTTC. Its translation is CASSVGLPVGNEQFF.

The chain couples TRBV21-1 to TRBJ1-2. TRBV21-1 is a pseudogene. This CDR3 has 13 residues. CDR3 nucleotides: TGTGCCAGCAGCAATCGGGGAACGGAGGGCTACACCTTC. It specifies CASSNRGTEGYTF.

The chain links TRBV3-1 (or the pseudogene TRBV3-2) to TRBJ2-5, with TRBD2 as a possible D gene (5 bases). The CDR3 totals 13 residues. Between the trimmed V and J ends, which lost 6 bases and 4 bases, there was a span of 12 bases. Germline lookup yields CDR1 LGHDT and CDR2 YNNKEL (reference sequence). The CDR3 loop reads CASSYRRGETQYF. As DNA, the CDR3 is TGTGCCAGCAGTTACCGACGGGGAGAGACCCAGTACTTC.

The J gene is TRBJ1-1, the V gene TRBV5-6; D call uncertain. From germline, CDR1 is SGHDT and CDR2 YYEEEE. The CDR3 covers 14 residues. V dropped 4 bases and J dropped 0 bases, with 10 bases sitting between them. In nucleotides, the CDR3 is TGTGCCAGCAGCGAAACAGTCATGAACACTGAAGCTTTCTTT. It codes for CASSETVMNTEAFF.